This T cell receptor (beta chain) was captured in a study of blood T cells in healthy people across ages. Extracted total RNA amounted to at least 5.5 micrograms for each sample. Then a second PCR, running roughly 7 to 12 cycles, was carried out with a sample-barcoded 5' primer and a J-beta primer mix. TCRdb fed the 5' RACE reads into MiXCR, producing one record per CDR3 protein. This sample carries about 1 million distinct CDR3 sequences, over 35% of them seen once, and the ten largest clones take about 20%. Specimen: blood. The receptor was derived from a woman aged 60 to 75 in good health.

Here the CDR3 reads CATSRTGLAEHTDTQYF. The CDR3, as DNA: TGTGCCACCAGCAGGACTGGACTAGCGGAACACACAGATACGCAGTATTTT. This rearrangement joins TRBV15 to TRBJ2-3; 10 bases align to TRBD2. Germline CDR1 and CDR2: LNHNV and YYDKDF (reference sequence). With 3 bases clipped from V and 2 bases from J, the junction kept 8 bases outside the gene matches. There are 17 residues in the CDR3.